The 29 T cell receptor beta chains presented below share a single source sample, sequenced in a study of lymphopenia after photon versus proton radiotherapy. Produced via immunoSEQ multiplex PCR; TCRdb's table is partial and in-frame only. The sample gives 160,000 or so clones, approximately 90% of which show up once; approximately 4.6% is in the top ten. This specimen was peripheral blood, taken from a patient treated with photon-based radiotherapy. The receptor source for this set is a man aged 50 to 59 with gastric cancer.

Note on this clone: In the same sample, other DNA sequences code for this CDR3. The V gene is TRBV5-1, the J gene TRBJ1-1; D call uncertain. Germline V CDR1 and CDR2: SGHRS, YFSETQ. The V end was cut by 1 base, the J end by 1 base, with 5 bases between. CDR3 length: 13 amino acids. The chain's CDR3 is CASSLSRNTEAFF. For the CDR3, the DNA is TGCGCCAGCAGCTTGTCCAGGAACACTGAAGCTTTCTTT.

The DNA for the CDR3 is TGTGCCGGGAGCGACAGGGGTATCGGGGAGCTGTTTTTT. This encodes CAGSDRGIGELFF. The chain recombines TRBV2 with TRBJ2-2; 8 bases map to TRBD1. CDR1 is SNHLY, CDR2 FYNNEI, per germline. The CDR3 totals 13 residues. After removal of 11 bases from V and 7 bases from J, the junction contained 9 bases not matched to a gene.

This chain joins TRBV11-2 and TRBJ2-2; D perhaps matches TRBD1 (6 bases). Trimming took off 2 bases at V and 0 bases at J, with 13 bases between the two ends. This CDR3 has 17 amino acids. Germline lookup yields CDR1 SGHAT and CDR2 FQNNGV. The CDR3 reads CASSLPAGTSNTGELFF. In DNA form, the CDR3 reads TGTGCCAGCAGCTTACCCGCCGGGACATCGAACACCGGGGAGCTGTTTTTT.

V and J are TRBV27 and TRBJ2-1; D call uncertain. Germline V gives CDR1 MNHEY, CDR2 SMNVEV (reference sequence). Between the trimmed V and J ends, which lost 3 bases and 2 bases, there was a span of 8 bases. The CDR3 is made up of 14 amino acids. CDR3 nucleotide sequence: TGTGCCAGCAGTTTGGTGGAACCCTACAATGAGCAGTTCTTC. As protein: CASSLVEPYNEQFF.

V gene TRBV6-1 combines with J gene TRBJ2-7; the match to TRBD2 covers 15 bases. CDR1 is MNHNS, CDR2 SASEGT, per germline. With 2 bases clipped from V and 6 bases from J, the junction kept 17 bases outside the gene matches. The CDR3 loop spans 20 amino acids. The DNA for the CDR3 is TGTGCCAGCAGTGAATGGGTCTCGGGACTAGCGGGAGGACGGAAGATCGAGCAGTACTTC. This sequence encodes CASSEWVSGLAGGRKIEQYF.

The gene calls are TRBV5-1 and TRBJ2-3; D is possibly TRBD1 or TRBD2 (5 bases each). Trimming shortened V by 7 bases and J by 2 bases, and 14 bases separated the two germline ends. The CDR3 is 14 amino acids. Germline V gene sequence: CDR1 SGHRS, CDR2 YFSETQ. The CDR3 spells CASSPGDPTDTQYF. CDR3 nucleotides: TGCGCCAGCTCCCCCGGGGACCCCACAGATACGCAGTATTTT.

The V gene is TRBV19, the J gene TRBJ1-2, with D possibly TRBD1 on 5 matching bases. This CDR3 contains 12 residues. The V end was cut by 5 bases, the J end by 4 bases, with 8 bases between. CDR1 LNHDA and CDR2 SQIVND come from the germline V gene (reference sequence). The CDR3 region is CASSSGFYGYTF. The CDR3 bases are TGTGCCAGTAGTTCAGGGTTCTATGGCTACACCTTC.

The chain recombines TRBV19 with TRBJ1-1, with D hard to call. CDR3 length equals 13 residues. Trimming took off 3 bases at V and 2 bases at J, with 7 bases between the two ends. The V gene's germline CDR1 is LNHDA and CDR2 SQIVND (reference sequence). The chain's CDR3 is CASSIGSNTEAFF. The CDR3 nucleotides are TGTGCCAGTAGTATCGGCAGCAACACTGAAGCTTTCTTT.

The chain has TRBV29-1 and TRBJ1-2; no clear D. The V gene lost 5 bases and the J gene lost 5 bases, with 15 bases spanning the gap. The CDR3 spans 13 residues. Per the germline V gene, CDR1 is SQVTM and CDR2 is ANQGSEA. The CDR3 nucleotides are TGCAGCGTTACCGGTGGCTGGGGTTATGGCTACACCTTC. Its translation: CSVTGGWGYGYTF. Full variable domain (remainder filled in from reference TRBV29-1 and TRBJ1-2): SAVISQKPSRDICQRGTSLTIQCQVDSQVTMMFWYRQQPGQSLTLIATANQGSEATYESGFVIDKFPISRPNLTFSTLTVSNMSPEDSSIYLCSVTGGWGYGYTFGSGTRLTVV.

The CDR3 region has the DNA TGTGCCAGCAGCTTATCGGGGATTAACTATGGCTACACCTTC. Its protein product is CASSLSGINYGYTF. This rearrangement joins TRBV7-9 to TRBJ1-2, with D uncertain. The ends were cut back, 2 bases at V and 1 base at J, with 8 bases in the middle. CDR3 length: 14 amino acids. Germline CDR1 SEHNR, CDR2 FQNEAQ (reference sequence).

The chain combines TRBV19 with TRBJ1-1; D possibly corresponds to TRBD1 (5 bases). Germline V lookup: CDR1 LNHDA, CDR2 SQIVND (reference sequence). The V end lost 0 bases, the J end lost 0 bases, and 11 bases lay between the germline ends. The CDR3 runs to 16 residues. In nucleotides, the CDR3 is TGTGCCAGTAGTATAGATGGGAGGACATTGAACACTGAAGCTTTCTTT. Amino acid sequence: CASSIDGRTLNTEAFF. The complete variable domain, with remaining parts taken from reference TRBV19 and TRBJ1-1, reads DGGITQSPKYLFRKEGQNVTLSCEQNLNHDAMYWYRQDPGQGLRLIYYSQIVNDFQKGDIAEGYSVSREKKESFPLTVTSAQKNPTAFYLCASSIDGRTLNTEAFFGQGTRLTVV.

This chain uses TRBV7-6 with TRBJ2-5; maybe TRBD2 (5 bases). CDR1 is SGHVS and CDR2 is FNYEAQ in the germline V gene. Trimming left V 1 base short and J 5 bases short, with 8 bases between. The CDR3 length is 13 residues. CDR3 loop: CASSLEAGETQYF. The CDR3 coding sequence is TGTGCCAGCAGCTTAGAGGCGGGCGAGACCCAGTACTTC.

The chain joins TRBV10-3 to TRBJ2-1, with D perhaps matching TRBD1 (5 bases). Trimming pared 11 bases from V and 8 bases from J, leaving 13 bases between. The CDR3 runs 11 residues. Germline V gene data show CDR1 as ENHRY and CDR2 as SYGVKD. DNA for the CDR3: TGTGCCGCCAGGGCGATGGATGAGCAGTTCTTC. It codes for CAARAMDEQFF.

The genes are TRBV6-5 and TRBJ1-2, with 8 bases identical to TRBD1. With V trimmed by 7 bases and J by 7 bases, 14 bases remained unmatched. Germline V lookup: CDR1 MNHEY, CDR2 SVGAGI. The CDR3 has 15 amino acids. CDR3: CASTSRGTGLFGYTF. Written as DNA, the CDR3 is TGTGCCAGCACCTCCCGCGGGACAGGACTTTTTGGCTACACCTTC.

This clone has only one observation. The rearrangement links TRBV11-2 to TRBJ2-1; possible D gene TRBD2, 6 bases. The V and J ends lost 0 bases and 6 bases respectively, with 12 bases between them. Germline CDR1 SGHAT, CDR2 FQNNGV. The CDR3 extends over 15 amino acids. The CDR3 DNA follows: TGTGCCAGCAGCTTAGATCGACTAGTCGGCAATGAGCAGTTCTTC. This sequence encodes CASSLDRLVGNEQFF.

The chain employs TRBV5-4 and TRBJ2-1; either TRBD1 or TRBD2 may fit D (6 bases each). The V gene lost 1 base and the J gene lost 7 bases, with 12 bases spanning the gap. Germline assignment: CDR1 SGHNT and CDR2 YYREEE (reference sequence). CDR3 length: 14 residues. The CDR3, as DNA: TGTGCCAGCAGCTTGCCGGGGGCAGGGAATGAGCAGTTCTTC. It translates to CASSLPGAGNEQFF.

The chain uses TRBV4-3 and TRBJ2-3; 8 bases map to TRBD2. This CDR3 spans 15 amino acids. Germline-derived CDR1 and CDR2 are LGHNA and YSLEER. Trimming cost V 2 bases and J 5 bases; bases outside gene matches: 6. The CDR3, as DNA: TGCGCCAGCAGCCAACTGCGGGGGGAGGGAGATACGCAGTATTTT. Protein product: CASSQLRGEGDTQYF.

This clone has only a few counts. This chain joins TRBV30 and TRBJ2-6; TRBD1 matches at 9 bases. Germline CDR1 GTSNPN, CDR2 SVGIG (reference sequence). Trimming took 7 bases from V and 4 from J; bases not matched to a gene: 14. This CDR3 has 17 residues. The CDR3 sequence is CAFGRDRVTLGANVLTF. The CDR3 region has the DNA TGTGCCTTCGGTCGGGACAGGGTTACTCTGGGGGCCAACGTCCTGACTTTC.

The chain is built from TRBV12-1 and TRBJ2-1; TRBD2 reflects the table's D call only, with no check against the DNA. TRBV12-1 is listed as a pseudogene. The CDR3 is 15 amino acids. The CDR3: CASSSRSGSSDEQFF. The CDR3 nucleotides are TGTGCCAGCAGCTCCCGAAGCGGGAGTTCTGATGAGCAGTTCTTC.

The chain has TRBV7-8 and TRBJ2-2; 8 nucleotides agree with TRBD2. This CDR3 is 16 amino acids long. Trimming at V came to 4 bases and at J to 6 bases, leaving 10 bases not matched to a gene. Germline-derived CDR1 and CDR2 are SGHVS and FQNEAQ. This CDR3 is CASSSREGKWSGELFF. CDR3 coding DNA: TGTGCCAGCAGCTCCCGGGAGGGAAAATGGTCCGGGGAGCTGTTTTTT.

The chain couples TRBV5-1 to TRBJ2-1, with 7 nucleotides matching TRBD2. The CDR3 consists of 15 residues. Trimming took 0 bases from V and 4 from J; bases not matched to a gene: 4. Germline V lookup: CDR1 SGHRS, CDR2 YFSETQ. The CDR3 nucleotides read TGCGCCAGCAGCTTGGAGGGAGGGAGGTACAATGAGCAGTTCTTC. Amino acid sequence: CASSLEGGRYNEQFF. The full variable domain, rest sourced from reference TRBV5-1 and TRBJ2-1, is KAGVTQTPRYLIKTRGQQVTLSCSPISGHRSVSWYQQTPGQGLQFLFEYFSETQRNKGNFPGRFSGRQFSNSRSEMNVSTLELGDSALYLCASSLEGGRYNEQFFGPGTRLTVL.

The J gene is TRBJ2-1, the V gene TRBV6-1, with 12 bases matching TRBD2. The CDR3 is 14 residues long. J lost 14 bases, V lost 2 bases, and 7 bases had no gene match. Germline V gives CDR1 MNHNS, CDR2 SASEGT. This CDR3 is CASSESSGRATEFF. CDR3 sequence (DNA): TGTGCCAGCAGTGAATCTAGCGGGAGGGCCACGGAGTTCTTC.

The rearrangement links TRBV9 to TRBJ2-2; D unresolved. This CDR3 has 12 amino acids. V lost 3 bases, J lost 5 bases, and 5 bases lay in between. Germline V lookup: CDR1 SGDLS, CDR2 YYNGEE. The CDR3 spells CASSAETGELFF. The CDR3 coding sequence is TGTGCCAGCAGCGCGGAGACCGGGGAGCTGTTTTTT.

The V call is TRBV5-1, the J call TRBJ2-5; the match to TRBD2 covers 7 bases. CDR1 is SGHRS and CDR2 is YFSETQ in the germline V gene. The V segment lost 0 bases and the J segment 1 base; nucleotides outside the gene matches: 0. The CDR3 sequence is 14 residues long. CDR3 loop: CASSLASGQETQYF. CDR3 coding DNA: TGCGCCAGCAGCTTGGCTAGCGGCCAAGAGACCCAGTACTTC.

The chain links TRBV30 to TRBJ2-7; 10 bases match TRBD1. Germline values: CDR1 GTSNPN, CDR2 SVGIG (reference sequence). After removal of 3 bases from V and 4 bases from J, the junction contained 9 bases not matched to a gene. There are 15 residues in the CDR3. The CDR3 protein is CAWRRPGQGFYEQYF. In DNA, the CDR3 is TGTGCCTGGAGGAGGCCGGGACAGGGGTTTTACGAGCAGTACTTC.

The rearrangement links TRBV6-5 to TRBJ2-7, with 11 positions matching TRBD1. Germline lookup yields CDR1 MNHEY and CDR2 SVGAGI. With 0 bases clipped from V and 3 bases from J, the junction kept 1 base outside the gene matches. There are 15 residues in the CDR3. CDR3 amino acids: CASSYSGQGDYEQYF. CDR3 coding DNA: TGTGCCAGCAGTTACTCGGGACAGGGGGACTACGAGCAGTACTTC.

V usage is TRBV5-1 and J usage is TRBJ2-1; 14 bases line up with TRBD2. The CDR3 sequence is 20 residues long. With 4 bases clipped from V and 1 base from J, the junction kept 13 bases outside the gene matches. Looked up from germline, CDR1 is SGHRS and CDR2 is YFSETQ. CDR3 loop: CASSGGQLTSGRGSYNEQFF. DNA for the CDR3: TGCGCCAGCAGCGGAGGACAGCTGACTAGCGGGAGGGGATCCTACAATGAGCAGTTCTTC.

The chain uses TRBV7-8 and TRBJ2-1; 14 bases align to TRBD2. Losses at the gene ends were 1 base for V and 7 bases for J; bases not matched to a gene: 6. The CDR3 runs 17 residues. Germline-derived CDR1 and CDR2 are SGHVS and FQNEAQ. CDR3 nucleotide sequence: TGTGCCAGCAGCTTAGTCGGGACTAGCGGGAGTCAAAATGAGCAGTTCTTC. Protein: CASSLVGTSGSQNEQFF.

The chain uses TRBV5-5 and TRBJ2-5; D is undetermined. The V gene lost 2 bases and the J gene lost 4 bases, with 12 bases spanning the gap. Germline V gives CDR1 SGHKS, CDR2 YYEKEE (reference sequence). The CDR3 length is 14 residues. Here the CDR3 DNA reads TGTGCCAGCAGCTTCAGCCCTCGTGGAGAGACCCAGTACTTC. It is translated as CASSFSPRGETQYF.